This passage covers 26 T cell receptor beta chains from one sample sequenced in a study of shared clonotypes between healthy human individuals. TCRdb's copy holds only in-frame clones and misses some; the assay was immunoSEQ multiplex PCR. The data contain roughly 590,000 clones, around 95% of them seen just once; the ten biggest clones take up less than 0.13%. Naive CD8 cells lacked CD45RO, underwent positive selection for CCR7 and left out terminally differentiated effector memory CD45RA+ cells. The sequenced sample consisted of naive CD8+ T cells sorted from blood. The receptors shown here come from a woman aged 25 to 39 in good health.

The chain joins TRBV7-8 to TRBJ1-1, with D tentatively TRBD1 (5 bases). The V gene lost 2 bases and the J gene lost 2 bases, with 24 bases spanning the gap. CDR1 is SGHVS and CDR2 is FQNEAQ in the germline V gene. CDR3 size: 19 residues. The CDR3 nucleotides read TGTGCCAGCAGCTTAAAATCGGTCTTGGCCAGGGTAAGAAACACTGAAGCTTTCTTT. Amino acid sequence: CASSLKSVLARVRNTEAFF.

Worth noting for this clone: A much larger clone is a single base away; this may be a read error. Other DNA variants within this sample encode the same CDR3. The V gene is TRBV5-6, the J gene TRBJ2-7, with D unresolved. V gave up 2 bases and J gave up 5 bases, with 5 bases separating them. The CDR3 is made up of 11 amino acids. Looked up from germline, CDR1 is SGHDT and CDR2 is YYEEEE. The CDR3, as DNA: TGTGCCAGCAGCTTAGGCGACGAGCAGTACTTC. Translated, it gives CASSLGDEQYF.

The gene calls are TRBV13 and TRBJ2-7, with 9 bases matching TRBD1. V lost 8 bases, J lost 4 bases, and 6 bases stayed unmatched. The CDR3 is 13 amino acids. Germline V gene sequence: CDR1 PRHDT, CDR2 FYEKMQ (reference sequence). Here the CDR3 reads CASGGTGRYEQYF. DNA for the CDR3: TGTGCCAGCGGGGGGACAGGGAGGTACGAGCAGTACTTC.

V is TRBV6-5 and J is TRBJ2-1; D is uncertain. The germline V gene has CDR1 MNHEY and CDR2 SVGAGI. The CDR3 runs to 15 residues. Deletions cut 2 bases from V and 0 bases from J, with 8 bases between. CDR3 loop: CASSYGRSSYNEQFF. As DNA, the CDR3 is TGTGCCAGCAGTTACGGCCGGAGCTCCTACAATGAGCAGTTCTTC.

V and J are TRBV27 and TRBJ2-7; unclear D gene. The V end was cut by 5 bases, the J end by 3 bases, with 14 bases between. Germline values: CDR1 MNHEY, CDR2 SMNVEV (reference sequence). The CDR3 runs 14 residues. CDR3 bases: TGTGCCAGCAGTATCATAGCAGGTAGCTACGAGCAGTACTTC. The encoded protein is CASSIIAGSYEQYF.

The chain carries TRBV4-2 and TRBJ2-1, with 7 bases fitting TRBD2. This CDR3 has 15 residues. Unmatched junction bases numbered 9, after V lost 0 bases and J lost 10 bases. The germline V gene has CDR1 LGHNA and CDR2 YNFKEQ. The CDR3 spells CASSQEWTSEGEQFF. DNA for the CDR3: TGTGCCAGCAGCCAAGAGTGGACTAGTGAGGGGGAGCAGTTCTTC.

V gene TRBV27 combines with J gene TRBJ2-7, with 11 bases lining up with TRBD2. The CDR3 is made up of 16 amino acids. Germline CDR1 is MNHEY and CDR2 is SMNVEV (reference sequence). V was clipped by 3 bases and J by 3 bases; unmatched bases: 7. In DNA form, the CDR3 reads TGTGCCAGCAGTTTCCTGGGACTAGCGGACAACTACGAGCAGTACTTC. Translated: CASSFLGLADNYEQYF.

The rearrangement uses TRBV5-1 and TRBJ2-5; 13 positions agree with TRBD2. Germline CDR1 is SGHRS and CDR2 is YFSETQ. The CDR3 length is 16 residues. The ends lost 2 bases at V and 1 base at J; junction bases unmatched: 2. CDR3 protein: CASSLRLAGGQETQYF. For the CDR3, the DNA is TGCGCCAGCAGCTTAAGACTAGCGGGAGGCCAAGAGACCCAGTACTTC.

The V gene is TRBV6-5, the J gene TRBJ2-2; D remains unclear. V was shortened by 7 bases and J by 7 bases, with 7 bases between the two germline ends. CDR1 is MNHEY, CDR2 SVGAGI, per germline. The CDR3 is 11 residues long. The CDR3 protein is CASTRGGELFF. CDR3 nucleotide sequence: TGTGCCAGCACCCGAGGCGGGGAGCTGTTTTTT.

CDR3 in amino acids: CASSSSSYEQYF. CDR3 nucleotides: TGTGCCAGCAGCTCGTCCTCCTACGAGCAGTACTTC. This rearrangement joins TRBV2 to TRBJ2-7; no reliable D call. This CDR3 contains 12 residues. V lost 6 bases and J lost 0, with 6 bases in between. The germline gives CDR1 SNHLY, CDR2 FYNNEI.

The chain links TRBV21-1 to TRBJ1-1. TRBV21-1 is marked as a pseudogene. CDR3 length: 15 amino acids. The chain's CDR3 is CASSGGVTMNTEAFF. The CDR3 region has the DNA TGTGCCAGCAGCGGGGGGGTCACCATGAACACTGAAGCTTTCTTT.

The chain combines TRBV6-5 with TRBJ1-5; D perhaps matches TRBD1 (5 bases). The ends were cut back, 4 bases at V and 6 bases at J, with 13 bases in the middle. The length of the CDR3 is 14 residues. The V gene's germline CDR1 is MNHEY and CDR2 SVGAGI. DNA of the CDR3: TGTGCCAGCAGTTCACTCAGGGAGTCTCAGCCCCAGCATTTT. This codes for CASSSLRESQPQHF.

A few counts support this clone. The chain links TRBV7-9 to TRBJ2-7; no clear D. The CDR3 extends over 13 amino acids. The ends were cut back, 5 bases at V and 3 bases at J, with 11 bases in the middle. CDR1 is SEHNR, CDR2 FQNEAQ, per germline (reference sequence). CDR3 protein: CASSDWTDYEQYF. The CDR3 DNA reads TGTGCCAGCAGCGATTGGACGGACTACGAGCAGTACTTC.

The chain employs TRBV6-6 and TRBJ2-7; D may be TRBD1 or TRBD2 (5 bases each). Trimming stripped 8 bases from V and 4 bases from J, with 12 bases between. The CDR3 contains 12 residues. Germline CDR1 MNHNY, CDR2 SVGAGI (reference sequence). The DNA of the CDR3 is TGTGCCAGCGGGACCGCTAAATACGAGCAGTACTTC. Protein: CASGTAKYEQYF.

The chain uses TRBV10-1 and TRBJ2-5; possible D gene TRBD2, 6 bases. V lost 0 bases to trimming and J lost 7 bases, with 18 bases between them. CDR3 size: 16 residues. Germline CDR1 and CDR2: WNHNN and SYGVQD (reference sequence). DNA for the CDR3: TGCGCCAGCAGTGAGTCTGGGGGGAGCGCGGAAGGGACCCAGTACTTC. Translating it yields CASSESGGSAEGTQYF.

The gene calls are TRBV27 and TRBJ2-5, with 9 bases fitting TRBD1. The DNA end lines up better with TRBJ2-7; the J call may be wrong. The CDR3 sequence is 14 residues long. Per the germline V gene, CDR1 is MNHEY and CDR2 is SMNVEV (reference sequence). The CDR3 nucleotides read TGTGCCAGCAGTCTCGGACAGGGGTTCAACGAGCAGTACTTC. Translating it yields CASSLGQGFNEQYF.

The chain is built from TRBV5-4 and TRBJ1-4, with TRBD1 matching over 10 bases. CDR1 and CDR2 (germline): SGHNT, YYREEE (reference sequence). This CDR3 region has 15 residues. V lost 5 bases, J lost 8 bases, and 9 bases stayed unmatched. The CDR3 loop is CASSGGQGIEEKLFF. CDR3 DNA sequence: TGTGCCAGCAGTGGGGGACAGGGGATAGAGGAAAAACTGTTTTTT.

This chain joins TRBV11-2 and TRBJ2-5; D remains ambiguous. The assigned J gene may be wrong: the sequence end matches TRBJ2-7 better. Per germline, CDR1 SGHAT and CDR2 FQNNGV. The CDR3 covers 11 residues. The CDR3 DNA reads TGTGCCAGCAGCGAAAACTACGAGCAGTACTTC. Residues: CASSENYEQYF.

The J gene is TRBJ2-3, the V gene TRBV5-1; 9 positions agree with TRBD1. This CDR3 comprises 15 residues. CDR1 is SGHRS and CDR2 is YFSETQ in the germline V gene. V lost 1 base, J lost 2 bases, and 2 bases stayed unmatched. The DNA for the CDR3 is TGCGCCAGCAGCTTGTGGACAGGGGACACAGATACGCAGTATTTT. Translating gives CASSLWTGDTDTQYF. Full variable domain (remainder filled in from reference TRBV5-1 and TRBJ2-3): KAGVTQTPRYLIKTRGQQVTLSCSPISGHRSVSWYQQTPGQGLQFLFEYFSETQRNKGNFPGRFSGRQFSNSRSEMNVSTLELGDSALYLCASSLWTGDTDTQYFGPGTRLTVL.

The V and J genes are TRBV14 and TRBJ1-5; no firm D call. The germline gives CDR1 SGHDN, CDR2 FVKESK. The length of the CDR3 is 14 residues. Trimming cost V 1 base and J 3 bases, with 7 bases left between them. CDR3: CASSQAGNNQPQHF. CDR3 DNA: TGTGCCAGCAGCCAAGCCGGGAACAATCAGCCCCAGCATTTT.

CDR3 loop: CASSLSRGSSDTQYF. CDR3 coding DNA: TGTGCCAGCAGTTTATCTAGGGGAAGCTCAGATACGCAGTATTTT. The genes are TRBV28 and TRBJ2-3; possible D gene TRBD1, 5 bases. This CDR3 contains 15 residues. Trimming stripped 1 base from V and 4 bases from J, with 12 bases between. Germline V CDR1 and CDR2: MDHEN, SYDVKM.

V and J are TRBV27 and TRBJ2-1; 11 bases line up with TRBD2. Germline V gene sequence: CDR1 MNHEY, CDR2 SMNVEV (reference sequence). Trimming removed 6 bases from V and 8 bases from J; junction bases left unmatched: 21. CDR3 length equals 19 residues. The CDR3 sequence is CASSPATVKRLAGLYEQFF. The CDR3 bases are TGTGCCAGCAGCCCGGCGACAGTAAAAAGACTAGCGGGACTGTATGAGCAGTTCTTC.

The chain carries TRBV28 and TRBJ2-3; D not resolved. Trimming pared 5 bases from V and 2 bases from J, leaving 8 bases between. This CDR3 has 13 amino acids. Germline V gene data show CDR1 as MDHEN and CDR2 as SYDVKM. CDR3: CASSTANTDTQYF. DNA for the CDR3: TGTGCCAGCAGTACGGCTAACACAGATACGCAGTATTTT. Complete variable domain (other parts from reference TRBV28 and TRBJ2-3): DVKVTQSSRYLVKRTGEKVFLECVQDMDHENMFWYRQDPGLGLRLIYFSYDVKMKEKGDIPEGYSVSREKKERFSLILESASTNQTSMYLCASSTANTDTQYFGPGTRLTVL.

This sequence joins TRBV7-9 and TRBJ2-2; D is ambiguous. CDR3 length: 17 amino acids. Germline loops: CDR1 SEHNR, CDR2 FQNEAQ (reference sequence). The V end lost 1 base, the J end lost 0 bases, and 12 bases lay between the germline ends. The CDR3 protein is CASSLGLGQANTGELFF. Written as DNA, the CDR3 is TGTGCCAGCAGCTTAGGATTAGGGCAGGCGAACACCGGGGAGCTGTTTTTT.

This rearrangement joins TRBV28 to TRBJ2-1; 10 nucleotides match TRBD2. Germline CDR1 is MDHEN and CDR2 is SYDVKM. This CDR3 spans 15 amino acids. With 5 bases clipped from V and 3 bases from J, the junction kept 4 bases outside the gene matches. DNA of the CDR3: TGTGCCAGCAGTCAACTAGCGGGGCACTACAATGAGCAGTTCTTC. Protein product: CASSQLAGHYNEQFF.

This CDR3 reads CASSLDGTGFGYTF. In nucleotides, the CDR3 is TGCGCCAGCAGCTTGGACGGGACAGGGTTTGGCTACACCTTC. The rearrangement links TRBV5-1 to TRBJ1-2; 9 bases map to TRBD1. J lost 7 bases, V lost 0 bases, and 4 bases had no gene match. Looked up from germline, CDR1 is SGHRS and CDR2 is YFSETQ. The CDR3 has 14 amino acids.